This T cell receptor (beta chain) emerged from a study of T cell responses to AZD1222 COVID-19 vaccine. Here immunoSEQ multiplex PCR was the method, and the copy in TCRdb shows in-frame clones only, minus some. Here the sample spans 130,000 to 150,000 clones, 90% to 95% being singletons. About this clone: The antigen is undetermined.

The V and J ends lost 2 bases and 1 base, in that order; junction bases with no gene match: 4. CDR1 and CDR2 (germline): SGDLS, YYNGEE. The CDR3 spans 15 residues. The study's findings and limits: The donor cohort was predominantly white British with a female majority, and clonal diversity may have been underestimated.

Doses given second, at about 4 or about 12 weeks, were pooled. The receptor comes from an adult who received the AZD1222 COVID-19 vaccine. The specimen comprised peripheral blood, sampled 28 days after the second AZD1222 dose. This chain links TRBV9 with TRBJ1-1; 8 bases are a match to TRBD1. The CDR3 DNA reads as TGTGCCAGCAGCGTTGGACAGGGAAGGAACACTGAAGCTTTCTTT. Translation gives CASSVGQGRNTEAFF.